This T cell receptor (beta chain) was found in a study of PD-1 blockade in classical Hodgkin lymphoma. Patients all relapsed after autologous stem cell transplantation, and there was variation in brentuximab vedotin exposure. Findings of the study overall: Baseline diversity was lower in partial responders and progressors than complete responders.

V shed 5 bases and J 8 bases; nucleotides not matched to a gene: 5. The CDR3 is made up of 13 amino acids. The V gene's germline CDR1 is SGHTA and CDR2 FQGNSA. Remarks on this clone: Its antigen is unknown.

Data came from immunoSEQ multiplex PCR; TCRdb stores just in-frame clones and leaves some out. The sample holds under 60,000 clones, around two thirds seen once. The gene calls are TRBV7-2 and TRBJ2-2; TRBD1 matches at 7 bases. The sequenced sample was peripheral blood mononuclear cells (PBMCs), obtained before the second cycle of nivolumab. The origin of this receptor is a human donor with classical Hodgkin lymphoma. The CDR3 is CASSPRTGGELFF. The CDR3 region has the DNA TGTGCCAGCAGCCCCCGGACAGGAGGGGAGCTGTTTTTT.